Reported below is one T cell receptor beta chain. At least ten counts were recorded for this clonotype. Its antigen target is currently unknown. No much larger clone is present one base from it, and per-base qualities are unavailable. The library was generated by PCR. The sample was run on an Illumina HiSeq 2500. TCR libraries were prepared with molecular barcoding, using unique molecular identifiers to normalize TCRbeta repertoire quantification. TCRdb trimmed the raw reads at Q25, called clones with MiXCR and kept productive beta chains. Each entry merges the rows of one CDR3 protein and shows their most common DNA and genes. Across this sample there are 150,000 to 250,000 distinct CDR3 sequences, with approximately 6% seen only once. The top ten constitute roughly 4.7% of the sample. V was cut back by 3 bases and J by 9 bases, leaving a gap of 15 bases between them. The CDR3 runs 14 residues from the cysteine to the phenylalanine. Only CDR3 DNA remains: 42 bases, in frame from the first base. The germline V gene provides CDR1 MDHEN and CDR2 SYDVKM.

Reading the label with the study, this specimen's treatment or condition is: allogeneic hematopoietic cell transplantation with graft depleted of TCRalphabeta T cells and CD19 B cells. Transplant recipients were children who received TCRalphabeta/CD19-depleted allogeneic hematopoietic cell grafts. The sample belongs to a study of T-cell reconstitution after alpha-beta-depleted transplantation in children (dated by TCRdb to the mid-2010s). Context from the whole study: Using TCR repertoire profiling, the study quantitatively followed how T-cell immune reconstitution unfolded in children after TCRalphabeta/CD19-depleted allogeneic hematopoietic cell transplantation. Study-wide findings and limitations: The apparently early alphabetaT-cell count recovery about two months after transplant was reportedly dependent on only several hundred rapidly expanded clones derived from non-depleted graft cells. Over subsequent months, a decline in hyperexpanded clone frequencies was noted, and after one year, T-cell counts and TCRbeta diversity were mostly ascribed to newly produced T cells. In some patients, high TCRbeta diversity at day 60 was attributed to recipient T cells and intrathymic progenitors that had survived conditioning.

The sequences come from PBMCs, collected before TCRalphabeta/CD19-depleted stem cell transplant. The chain links TRBV28 with TRBJ2-1, with the D gene call left open. The TCR sequence derives from a girl under three years old with combined immunodeficiency, due to receive a stem cell transplant. The DNA sequence reads TGTGCCAGCAGTTTTCTTCTAGGATCAAGTGAGCAGTTCTTC. It translates to CASSFLLGSSEQFF.